This TCR beta chain emerged from a study of blood T cells in healthy people across ages (dated by TCRdb to the mid-2010s). Notes on the research overall: Template switching captured roughly one uniquely barcoded TCR beta cDNA molecule per two T cells in model experiments. To track age-related changes in TCR beta repertoire diversity, the study relied on deep sequencing normalized with unique cDNA molecular identifiers. The donors were split into four age groups: young (average around 15 years), middle-aged (about 40), aged (roughly 65) and long-lived (under 90). To avoid experimental bias, donors of different ages were randomly spread across the sequencing lanes. The study analyzed two additional independent replicas of 1 million unique cDNA reads from the same blood draw for two donors, one aged 18 to 29 and one aged 80 or older.

Between the V and J ends, shortened by 0 bases and 3 bases respectively, the junction contains 8 bases. Including cysteine and phenylalanine, the CDR3 has 15 amino acids. The only DNA kept is the CDR3, 45 bases in frame from the first base. CDR1 and CDR2 were assigned from the germline V gene as SGHTA and FQGNSA. The library came from 5' RACE. The instrument was an Illumina HiSeq 2500. A second PCR of about 6 to 12 cycles was run with a J-beta primer mix and a sample-barcoded 5' primer. Each TCR beta cDNA molecule received a unique molecular identifier from a template-switch 5' adaptor carrying 12 random nucleotides. Each sample yielded at least 3 million CDR3-containing paired-end reads. The Mint cDNA synthesis kit, primed by a TRBC-specific oligonucleotide, was used to synthesize first-strand cDNA from all RNA. Following uracil-DNA glycosylase treatment, all cDNA underwent a first 18-cycle PCR with the universal primers M1SS and BC2_uni_R. From the authors' description of their analysis: Normalization of each sample was performed by random selection of 1 million high-quality reads, each carrying a distinct molecular identifier. Instead of being binned into consensus sequences, reads with shared molecular identifiers were discarded. MiTCR, run with a Q25 quality threshold and the strictest error-elimination algorithm, handled CDR3 identification, clonotype clustering and error correction. Lower-bound total TCR beta diversity was estimated with a nonparametric unseen species model using Euler transformation. TCRdb reprocessing: public reads trimmed at Q25 with fastp, clones called with MiXCR, in-frame beta chains kept. Every entry covers one CDR3 protein and lists the most common genes and DNA from its rows. V and J calls and clone size were set by TCRdb, not the authors. Present in this sample are more than 800,000 distinct CDR3 sequences, more than 25% of which were seen just once. The top ten hold roughly 17% of the sample.

The donors were 40 or so Caucasian individuals from Russia, aged roughly 6 to 90 years, who were systemically healthy. Ten milliliters of peripheral blood were collected from each donor into EDTA-treated Vacutainer tubes. Ficoll-Paque density-gradient centrifugation was used to isolate PBMCs, with at least 6.5 million per sample. Total RNA was extracted from PBMCs with Trizol reagent, with at least 5.5 micrograms obtained per sample. For every donor, an aliquot of PBMCs went through flow cytometry to measure the percentages of naive CD45RAhigh/CD27high T cells. The study at large found these results: The long-lived group showed more naive CD4+ T cells, fewer expanded clones and increased TCR diversity than the aged group, suggesting age selection. Estimates of total diversity based on one million sequenced T cells were considered lower bounds and underestimates. Bulk unsorted PBMC profiling prevented conclusive comparison of naive and antigen-experienced compartments. There was a strong correlation between observed TCR beta diversity and the percentage of naive T cells measured by flow cytometry. The CMV infection status of donors was not known, potentially confounding age-related changes in expanded clonotypes. As age increased, observed TCR beta diversity per million T cells dropped in a roughly linear way, and a significant reduction was already evident by age roughly 36.

This clonotype was recorded a few times. Its antigen specificity is not known. No per-base quality is available; no much larger clone lies one base away. The clonotype was recovered from a woman aged 80 or over in good health. The specimen sequenced was blood. The sequence is built from TRBV7-2 and TRBJ1-4; tentative D gene TRBD1, with 6 bases matching. The CDR3 protein sequence reads: CASSLAGTPNEKLFF. The DNA sequence is as follows: TGTGCCAGCAGCTTAGCCGGGACACCTAATGAAAAACTGTTTTTT.